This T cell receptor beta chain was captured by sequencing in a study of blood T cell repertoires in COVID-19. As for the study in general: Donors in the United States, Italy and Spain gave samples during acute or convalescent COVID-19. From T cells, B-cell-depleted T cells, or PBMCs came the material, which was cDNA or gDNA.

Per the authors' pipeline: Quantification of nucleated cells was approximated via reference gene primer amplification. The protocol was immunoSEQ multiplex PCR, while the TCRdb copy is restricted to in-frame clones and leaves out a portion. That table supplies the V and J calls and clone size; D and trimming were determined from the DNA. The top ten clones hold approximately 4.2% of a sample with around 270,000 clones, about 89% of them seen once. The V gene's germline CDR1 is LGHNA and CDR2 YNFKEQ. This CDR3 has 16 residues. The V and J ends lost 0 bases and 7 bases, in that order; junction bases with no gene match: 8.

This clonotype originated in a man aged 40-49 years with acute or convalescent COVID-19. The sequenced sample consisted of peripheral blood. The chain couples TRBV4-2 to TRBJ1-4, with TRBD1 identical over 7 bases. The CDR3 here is CASSQDRGTAGEKLFF. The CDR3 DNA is TGTGCCAGCAGCCAAGATCGAGGGACAGCGGGTGAAAAACTGTTTTTT.